This T cell receptor beta chain was profiled in a study of T-cell reconstitution after alpha-beta-depleted transplantation in children. The study's findings and limits: At day 60, the high TCRbeta diversity found in some patients originated from recipient T cells and thymic progenitors that had survived. By one year post-transplant, T-cell counts and diversity largely arose from T cells that were newly produced. Several hundred expanded graft clones reportedly supplied alpha-beta T cells about two months after transplant.

This clonotype was observed many times. Its antigen is not identified. The CDR3 consists of 17 residues. V was clipped by 1 base and J by 0 bases; unmatched bases: 8. TCRbeta library preparation incorporated unique molecular identifiers. TCRdb itself ran the PCR reads through MiXCR, one entry per CDR3 protein. The table includes fewer than 550,000 distinct CDR3 sequences, approximately 10% detected once. The chain uses TRBV12-3 or TRBV12-4 and TRBJ1-2, with TRBD1 matching 7 bases. The sample here was PBMCs, mostly from graft donor cells, taken 180 days after TCRalphabeta/CD19-depleted stem cell transplant. This TCR derives from a female patient aged 2-9 years who had a stem cell transplant for aplastic anemia, so the T cells may come from the graft donor. The CDR3 sequence: CASSLGGRGSANYGYTF. As DNA, the CDR3 is TGTGCCAGCAGTTTAGGAGGCAGGGGGAGTGCTAACTATGGCTACACCTTC.